One sample yielded the 30 T cell receptor beta chains listed below, sequenced in a study of T-cell reconstitution after alpha-beta-depleted transplantation in children. Library preparation (for TCRbeta) was performed with unique molecular identifiers. In TCRdb, the PCR reads were re-called with MiXCR into one record per CDR3 protein. The sample has 780,000 or so distinct CDR3 sequences, around 15% seen once. The specimen was PBMCs, mostly from graft donor cells, collected 360 days after TCRalphabeta/CD19-depleted stem cell transplant. The receptors shown here come from a male patient aged 10 to 17 who had a stem cell transplant for acute lymphoblastic leukemia, so the T cells may come from the graft donor.

This clonotype was detected a few times. This chain uses TRBV14 with TRBJ1-2; D unresolved. The V gene lost 4 bases and the J gene lost 0 bases, with 9 bases spanning the gap. Germline-derived CDR1 and CDR2 are SGHDN and FVKESK. The CDR3 spans 14 residues. CDR3 sequence: CASSPRPSNYGYTF. The DNA of the CDR3 is TGTGCCAGCAGCCCCCGACCGTCTAACTATGGCTACACCTTC.

V usage is TRBV3-1 and J usage is TRBJ2-3; 8 bases agree with TRBD2. The CDR3 sequence is 19 residues long. In germline, CDR1 is LGHDT, CDR2 YNNKEL (reference sequence). The V gene end was trimmed by 3 bases and the J gene end by 6 bases; junction bases not matched to a gene: 20. The CDR3 region is CASSHSLLGDGRAMDTQYF. The CDR3 DNA reads TGTGCCAGCAGCCATAGCTTGCTCGGTGACGGGAGGGCCATGGATACGCAGTATTTT.

CDR3 loop: CASSEAGASGNTIYF. The CDR3 DNA follows: TGTGCCAGCAGTGAGGCAGGAGCCTCTGGAAACACCATATATTTT. The chain is built from TRBV25-1 and TRBJ1-3; D not resolved. CDR1 is MGHDK, CDR2 SYGVNS, per germline. Trimming pared 3 bases from V and 0 bases from J, leaving 9 bases between. CDR3 length: 15 amino acids.

The rearrangement links TRBV5-1 to TRBJ2-7; possibly TRBD1 or TRBD2 for D (5 bases each). The germline gives CDR1 SGHRS, CDR2 YFSETQ. V was clipped by 3 bases and J by 2 bases, with 18 bases between them. CDR3 length equals 16 residues. Here the CDR3 reads CASSSLGAYDPYEQYF. The CDR3 DNA follows: TGCGCCAGCAGCTCCCTCGGGGCCTATGACCCCTACGAGCAGTACTTC.

A few counts support this clonotype. The chain combines TRBV12-5 with TRBJ2-5; D possibly uses TRBD1 or TRBD2 (5 bases each). This CDR3 has 16 amino acids. Deletions cut 0 bases from V and 2 bases from J, with 13 bases between. Looked up from germline, CDR1 is LGHNT and CDR2 is FRNRAP. CDR3 region: CASGLVTRDGQETQYF. The CDR3, as DNA: TGTGCTAGTGGTTTGGTTACTCGGGACGGACAAGAGACCCAGTACTTC.

This clonotype was counted a few times. The rearrangement links TRBV7-6 to TRBJ2-7; the match to TRBD2 covers 9 bases. V was pared by 2 bases and J by 3 bases, with 5 bases of the junction left unmatched. This CDR3 is 15 amino acids long. CDR1 and CDR2 from the germline V gene are SGHVS and FNYEAQ. For the CDR3, the DNA is TGTGCCAGCAGCTTATCGACTAGCGGTGGCTACGAGCAGTACTTC. Translation: CASSLSTSGGYEQYF.

The chain employs TRBV12-3 or TRBV12-4 and TRBJ1-1; 10 bases fit TRBD1. The CDR3 contains 15 residues. Germline trimming cut 6 bases from V and 6 bases from J; bases unmatched to any gene: 10. As DNA, the CDR3 is TGTGCCAGCAGCCTAAGCATGACAGGGGGCGCTGAAGCTTTCTTT. Protein: CASSLSMTGGAEAFF.

This chain joins TRBV5-1 and TRBJ2-3; TRBD2 agrees at 11 bases. Losses at the gene ends were 6 bases for V and 1 base for J; bases not matched to a gene: 10. There are 17 residues in the CDR3. From germline, CDR1 is SGHRS and CDR2 YFSETQ. The CDR3 DNA reads TGCGCCAGCAACTCACTTAGCGGGAGGGGAGGCACAGATACGCAGTATTTT. Its protein is CASNSLSGRGGTDTQYF.

This clonotype was seen a handful of times. This chain links TRBV29-1 with TRBJ2-1; 9 bases are a match to TRBD1. Trimming took 2 bases from V and 7 from J; bases not matched to a gene: 6. The CDR3 spans 14 residues. CDR1 SQVTM and CDR2 ANQGSEA come from the germline V gene. CDR3 residues: CSVERGTGKNEQFF. DNA of the CDR3: TGCAGCGTTGAAAGGGGGACAGGGAAAAATGAGCAGTTCTTC.

The rearrangement links TRBV7-6 to TRBJ2-5; 9 nucleotides match TRBD1. J lost 9 bases, V lost 6 bases, and 11 bases had no gene match. The germline gives CDR1 SGHVS, CDR2 FNYEAQ. The CDR3 is 14 residues long. For the CDR3, the DNA is TGTGCCAGCAGTAACGGGACAGGGAATCCATCCCAGTACTTC. The encoded protein is CASSNGTGNPSQYF.

The chain employs TRBV14 and TRBJ2-4, with D possibly TRBD2 on 6 matching bases. Per germline, CDR1 SGHDN and CDR2 FVKESK. CDR3 length equals 15 residues. Trimming took off 0 bases at V and 0 bases at J, with 6 bases between the two ends. As DNA, the CDR3 is TGTGCCAGCAGCCAAGAGGGACTAGCCAAAAACATTCAGTACTTC. Its protein is CASSQEGLAKNIQYF.

In its sample, this clonotype was seen many times. V and J are TRBV4-1 and TRBJ2-1, with TRBD1 identical over 11 bases. V gave up 4 bases and J gave up 6 bases; unmatched junction bases: 5. The CDR3 consists of 15 residues. Per germline, CDR1 MGHRA and CDR2 YSYEKL. The chain's CDR3 is CASSLGQGVSNEQFF. In nucleotides, the CDR3 is TGCGCCAGCAGCCTGGGACAGGGGGTATCCAATGAGCAGTTCTTC.

There are a few counts of this clonotype. This sequence joins TRBV5-1 and TRBJ2-7; 10 bases agree with TRBD1. The germline CDR1 and CDR2 sequences are SGHRS and YFSETQ. V dropped 0 bases and J dropped 3; count of bases not matched to a gene: 15. The CDR3 spans 19 residues. Here the CDR3 DNA reads TGCGCCAGCAGCTTGGAGTGGGGGGCTCGACAGGGGGCCAGCTACGAGCAGTACTTC. This translates into CASSLEWGARQGASYEQYF.

The chain has TRBV20-1 and TRBJ2-7; D is ambiguous. Germline V gene lookup returns CDR1 DFQATT and CDR2 SNEGSKA (reference sequence). The CDR3 sequence is 10 residues long. Trimming shortened V by 3 bases and J by 4 bases, and 4 bases separated the two germline ends. The DNA for the CDR3 is TGCAGTGCTAGCAAATACGAGCAGTACTTC. It yields the protein CSASKYEQYF.

This clonotype occurred a few times. This chain links TRBV28 with TRBJ1-2; 9 bases match TRBD1. V was clipped by 7 bases and J by 8 bases; unmatched bases: 8. The CDR3 runs 13 residues. From germline, CDR1 is MDHEN and CDR2 SYDVKM. For the CDR3, the DNA is TGTGCCAGCACCATAGACAGGGGGTACGGCTACACCTTC. It specifies CASTIDRGYGYTF.

This chain links TRBV18 with TRBJ2-2, with 8 bases aligning to TRBD1. Trimming took 0 bases from V and 1 from J; bases not matched to a gene: 4. There are 17 residues in the CDR3. CDR1 and CDR2 (germline): KGHSH, LQKENI. CDR3 amino acids: CASSPPRGQVNTGELFF. CDR3 nucleotides: TGTGCCAGCTCACCACCGAGGGGACAGGTGAACACCGGGGAGCTGTTTTTT.

This clonotype occurred many times. This chain connects TRBV5-1 to TRBJ2-1, with TRBD2 matching over 11 bases. Per germline, CDR1 SGHRS and CDR2 YFSETQ. The CDR3 sequence is 15 residues long. J was trimmed by 10 bases and V by 2 bases; bases with no gene match: 8. The CDR3 nucleotides read TGCGCCAGCAGCTTTACACTAGCGGGAGTTCGGGAGCAGTTCTTC. Its protein is CASSFTLAGVREQFF.

This chain joins TRBV29-1 and TRBJ1-2; the D gene is possibly TRBD1 (5 bases). Trimming stripped 4 bases from V and 0 bases from J, with 6 bases between. This CDR3 spans 12 amino acids. Germline V CDR1 and CDR2: SQVTM, ANQGSEA. This CDR3 reads CSVVGPNYGYTF. In DNA, the CDR3 is TGCAGCGTTGTGGGGCCTAACTATGGCTACACCTTC.

This clonotype was detected many times. The chain uses TRBV5-1 and TRBJ2-7; D is perhaps TRBD1 (5 bases). V was pared by 0 bases and J by 10 bases, with 17 bases between. Looked up from germline, CDR1 is SGHRS and CDR2 is YFSETQ. This CDR3 has 14 amino acids. The CDR3 coding sequence is TGCGCCAGCAGCTTGGTAGCAGGGCAACCAGGACAGTACTTC. This sequence encodes CASSLVAGQPGQYF.

This sequence joins TRBV29-1 and TRBJ2-1, with D possibly being TRBD1 (5 bases). CDR1 is SQVTM and CDR2 is ANQGSEA in the germline V gene. V lost 2 bases and J 0 bases, leaving 14 bases between the germline ends. The CDR3 sequence is 16 residues long. The CDR3 reads CSVEHKGVFSYNEQFF. The CDR3, as DNA: TGCAGCGTTGAACACAAAGGGGTATTCTCCTACAATGAGCAGTTCTTC.

This rearrangement joins TRBV27 to TRBJ2-7, with D maybe TRBD2 (6 bases). The CDR3 is 12 residues long. The V gene's germline CDR1 is MNHEY and CDR2 SMNVEV (reference sequence). Trimming stripped 4 bases from V and 7 bases from J, with 11 bases between. CDR3 amino acids: CASSSGLLEQYF. CDR3 in DNA: TGTGCCAGCAGTTCCGGACTACTTGAGCAGTACTTC.

V and J are TRBV5-5 and TRBJ2-1, with 10 bases matching TRBD1. Trimming took 4 bases from V and 3 from J; bases not matched to a gene: 13. This CDR3 has 18 residues. CDR1 SGHKS and CDR2 YYEKEE come from the germline V gene (reference sequence). The CDR3 loop reads CASSPRGRQGAIYNEQFF. DNA of the CDR3: TGTGCCAGCAGCCCAAGAGGTCGACAGGGGGCGATCTACAATGAGCAGTTCTTC.

Comment on this clonotype: In this CDR3 the conserved last residue, phenylalanine or tryptophan, is missing, so a read error is likely. V gene TRBV7-2 combines with J gene TRBJ2-6; D unclear. This CDR3 spans 13 amino acids. Per the germline V gene, CDR1 is SGHTA and CDR2 is FQGNSA. Trimming pared 1 base from V and 12 bases from J, leaving 10 bases between. The CDR3 reads CASSLETFSVLTI. The CDR3 DNA follows: TGTGCCAGCAGCTTAGAGACCTTCTCCGTCCTGACTATC.

This clonotype was counted many times. V gene TRBV25-1 combines with J gene TRBJ2-3; D remains unclear. CDR3 length equals 14 residues. Germline values: CDR1 MGHDK, CDR2 SYGVNS. V lost 2 bases and J lost 0, with 6 bases in between. CDR3 bases: TGTGCCAGCAGTGAACCGGGTAGCACAGATACGCAGTATTTT. Its translation: CASSEPGSTDTQYF.

This clonotype was detected only a few times. This chain uses TRBV29-1 with TRBJ2-3; 9 bases line up with TRBD2. The germline V gene encodes CDR1 SQVTM and CDR2 ANQGSEA. The CDR3 is made up of 14 amino acids. With V trimmed by 7 bases and J by 2 bases, 7 bases remained unmatched. The CDR3 loop reads CSAGLATYTDTQYF. The CDR3 nucleotides are TGCAGCGCTGGACTAGCGACATACACAGATACGCAGTATTTT.

The chain joins TRBV5-1 to TRBJ2-7; weak D call: TRBD2 (5 bases). There are 15 residues in the CDR3. V was cut by 7 bases and J by 0 bases, with 17 bases left in between. The V gene's germline CDR1 is SGHRS and CDR2 YFSETQ. The chain's CDR3 is CASQDPSGDSYEQYF. The CDR3 DNA reads TGCGCCAGCCAGGATCCGAGCGGAGACTCCTACGAGCAGTACTTC.

The genes are TRBV6-5 and TRBJ2-3; D gene ambiguous. The length of the CDR3 is 12 residues. CDR1 MNHEY and CDR2 SVGAGI come from the germline V gene. The V and J ends lost 2 bases and 10 bases respectively, with 10 bases between them. The CDR3 DNA is TGTGCCAGCAGTTACAATCCTCCGGCGCAGTATTTT. The encoded protein is CASSYNPPAQYF.

This clonotype was counted only a few times. This chain connects TRBV6-5 to TRBJ2-3, with a weak D call TRBD2 (5 bases). In germline, CDR1 is MNHEY, CDR2 SVGAGI. V lost 0 bases to trimming and J lost 4 bases, with 8 bases between them. The CDR3 extends over 14 amino acids. In nucleotides, the CDR3 is TGTGCCAGCAGTTACTCTTTCGGGGCAGATACGCAGTATTTT. This sequence encodes CASSYSFGADTQYF.

Here the CDR3 reads CASSLTSGIGYEQYF. The CDR3 DNA reads as TGTGCCAGCAGTTTAACTAGCGGGATAGGCTACGAGCAGTACTTC. The J gene is TRBJ2-7, the V gene TRBV27, with 10 bases identical to TRBD2. This CDR3 has 15 amino acids. From germline, CDR1 is MNHEY and CDR2 SMNVEV (reference sequence). Trimming at V came to 2 bases and at J to 3 bases, leaving 4 bases not matched to a gene.

The rearrangement joins TRBV20-1 to TRBJ2-1, with 8 bases aligning to TRBD2. Germline-derived CDR1 and CDR2 are DFQATT and SNEGSKA (reference sequence). This CDR3 spans 14 amino acids. The CDR3 DNA follows: TGCAGCCTTAGCGGGAAGGGGGCCTACAATGAGCAGTTCTTC. Translating gives CSLSGKGAYNEQFF.